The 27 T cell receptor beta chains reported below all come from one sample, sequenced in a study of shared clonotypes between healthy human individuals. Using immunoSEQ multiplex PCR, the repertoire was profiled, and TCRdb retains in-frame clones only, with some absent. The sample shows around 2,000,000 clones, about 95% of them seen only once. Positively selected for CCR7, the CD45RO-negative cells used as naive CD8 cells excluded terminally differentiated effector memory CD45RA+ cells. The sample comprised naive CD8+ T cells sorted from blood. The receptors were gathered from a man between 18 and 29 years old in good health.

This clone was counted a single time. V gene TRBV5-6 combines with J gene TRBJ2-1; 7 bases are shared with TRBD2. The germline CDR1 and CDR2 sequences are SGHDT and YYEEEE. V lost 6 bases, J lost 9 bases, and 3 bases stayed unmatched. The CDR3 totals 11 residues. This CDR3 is CASTRGGEQFF. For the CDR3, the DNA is TGTGCCAGCACCCGCGGGGGTGAGCAGTTCTTC.

CDR3 sequence reads: CASCSTGAGEQYF. CDR3 bases: TGCGCCAGCTGTTCGACAGGGGCTGGGGAGCAGTACTTC. This rearrangement joins TRBV10-2 to TRBJ2-7, with TRBD1 identical over 8 bases. After removal of 8 bases from V and 7 bases from J, the junction contained 10 bases not matched to a gene. Germline loops: CDR1 WSHSY, CDR2 SAAADI. CDR3 length: 13 residues.

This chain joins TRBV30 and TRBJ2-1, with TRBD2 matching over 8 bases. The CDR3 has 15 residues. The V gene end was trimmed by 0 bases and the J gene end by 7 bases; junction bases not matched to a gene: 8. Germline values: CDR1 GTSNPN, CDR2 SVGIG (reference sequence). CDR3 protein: CAWSVPQLADNEQFF. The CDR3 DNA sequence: TGTGCCTGGAGTGTACCCCAACTAGCGGATAATGAGCAGTTCTTC.

CDR3 DNA sequence: TGTGCCAGCAGCTTGGGTCTAACAGAGACCCAGTACTTC. This sequence encodes CASSLGLTETQYF. The J gene is TRBJ2-5, the V gene TRBV7-8; D is unclear. CDR3 length: 13 residues. V was clipped by 3 bases and J by 4 bases, with 9 bases between them. The germline V gene encodes CDR1 SGHVS and CDR2 FQNEAQ.

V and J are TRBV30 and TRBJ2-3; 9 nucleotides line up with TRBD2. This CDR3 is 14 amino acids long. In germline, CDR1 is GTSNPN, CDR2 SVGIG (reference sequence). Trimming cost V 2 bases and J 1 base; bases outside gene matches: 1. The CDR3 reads CAWSRTSGTDTQYF. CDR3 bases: TGTGCCTGGAGTAGGACTAGCGGCACAGATACGCAGTATTTT.

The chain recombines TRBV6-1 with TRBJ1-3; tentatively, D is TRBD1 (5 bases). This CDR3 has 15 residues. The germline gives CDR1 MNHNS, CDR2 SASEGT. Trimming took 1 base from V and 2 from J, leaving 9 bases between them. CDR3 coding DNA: TGTGCCAGCAGTGAAGAGGGAGGGGCTGGAAACACCATATATTTT. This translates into CASSEEGGAGNTIYF.

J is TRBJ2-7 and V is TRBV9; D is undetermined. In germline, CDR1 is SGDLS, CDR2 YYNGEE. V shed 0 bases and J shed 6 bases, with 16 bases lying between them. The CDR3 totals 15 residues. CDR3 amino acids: CASSVVATGLVEQYF. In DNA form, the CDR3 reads TGTGCCAGCAGCGTAGTTGCCACCGGTTTGGTCGAGCAGTACTTC.

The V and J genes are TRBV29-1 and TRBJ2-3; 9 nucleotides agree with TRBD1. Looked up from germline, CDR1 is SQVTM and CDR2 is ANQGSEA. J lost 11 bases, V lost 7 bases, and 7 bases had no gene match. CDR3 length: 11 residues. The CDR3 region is CSAFGQGMQYF. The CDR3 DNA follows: TGCAGCGCATTTGGACAGGGGATGCAGTATTTT.

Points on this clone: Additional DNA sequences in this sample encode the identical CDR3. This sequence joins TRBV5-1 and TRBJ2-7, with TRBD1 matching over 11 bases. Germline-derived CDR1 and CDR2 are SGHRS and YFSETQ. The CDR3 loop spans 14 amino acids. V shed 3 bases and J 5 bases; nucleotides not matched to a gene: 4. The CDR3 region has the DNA TGCGCCAGCAGCTGGACAGGGGGCGTAGACGAGCAGTACTTC. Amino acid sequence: CASSWTGGVDEQYF.

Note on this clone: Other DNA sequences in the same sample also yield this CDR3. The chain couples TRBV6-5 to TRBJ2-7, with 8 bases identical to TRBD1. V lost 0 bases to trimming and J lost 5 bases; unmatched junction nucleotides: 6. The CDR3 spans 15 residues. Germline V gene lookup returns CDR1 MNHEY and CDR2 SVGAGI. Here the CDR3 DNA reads TGTGCCAGCAGTTACTCCCGGACAGGGTACCACGAGCAGTACTTC. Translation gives CASSYSRTGYHEQYF.

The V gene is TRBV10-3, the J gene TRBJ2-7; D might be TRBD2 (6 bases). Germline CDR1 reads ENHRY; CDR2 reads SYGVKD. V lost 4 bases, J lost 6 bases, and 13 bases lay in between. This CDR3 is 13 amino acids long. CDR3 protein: CAISGGGEGEQYF. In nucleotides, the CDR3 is TGTGCCATCAGTGGAGGAGGGGAAGGCGAGCAGTACTTC.

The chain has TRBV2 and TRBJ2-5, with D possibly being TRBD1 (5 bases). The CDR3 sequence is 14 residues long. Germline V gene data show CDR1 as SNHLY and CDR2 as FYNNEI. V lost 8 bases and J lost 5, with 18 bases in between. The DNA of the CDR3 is TGTGCCAGCGGCTGGACATCACCAGGGGAGACCCAGTACTTC. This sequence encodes CASGWTSPGETQYF.

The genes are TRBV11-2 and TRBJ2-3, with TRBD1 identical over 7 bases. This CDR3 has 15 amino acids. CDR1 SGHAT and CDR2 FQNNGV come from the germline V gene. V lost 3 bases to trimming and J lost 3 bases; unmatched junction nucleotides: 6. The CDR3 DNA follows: TGTGCCAGCAGCTTTTCTTCCAGGGGGACAGATACGCAGTATTTT. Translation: CASSFSSRGTDTQYF. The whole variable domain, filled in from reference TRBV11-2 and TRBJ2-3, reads EAGVAQSPRYKIIEKRQSVAFWCNPISGHATLYWYQQILGQGPKLLIQFQNNGVVDDSQLPKDRFSAERLKGVDSTLKIQPAKLEDSAVYLCASSFSSRGTDTQYFGPGTRLTVL.

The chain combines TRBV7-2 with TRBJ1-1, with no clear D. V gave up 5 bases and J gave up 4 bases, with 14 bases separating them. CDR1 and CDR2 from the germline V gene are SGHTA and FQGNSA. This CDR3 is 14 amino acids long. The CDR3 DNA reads TGTGCCAGCAGCCCCTCGGACCTGGGCACTGAAGCTTTCTTT. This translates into CASSPSDLGTEAFF.

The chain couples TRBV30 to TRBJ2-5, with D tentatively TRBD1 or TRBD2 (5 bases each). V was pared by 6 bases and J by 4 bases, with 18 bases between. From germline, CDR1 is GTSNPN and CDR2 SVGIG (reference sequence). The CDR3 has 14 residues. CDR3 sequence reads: CACGGLDTGETQYF. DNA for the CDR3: TGTGCCTGCGGCGGGTTGGACACCGGAGAGACCCAGTACTTC.

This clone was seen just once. The chain's CDR3 is CASSLTGGLSYEQYF. The DNA for the CDR3 is TGTGCCAGCAGTCTGACAGGGGGTCTATCCTACGAGCAGTACTTC. The chain couples TRBV28 to TRBJ2-7; 9 nucleotides agree with TRBD1. V dropped 5 bases and J dropped 1; count of bases not matched to a gene: 6. CDR1 and CDR2 (germline): MDHEN, SYDVKM. This CDR3 is 15 amino acids long. The full variable domain, with the rest looked up from reference TRBV28 and TRBJ2-7, is DVKVTQSSRYLVKRTGEKVFLECVQDMDHENMFWYRQDPGLGLRLIYFSYDVKMKEKGDIPEGYSVSREKKERFSLILESASTNQTSMYLCASSLTGGLSYEQYFGPGTRLTVT.

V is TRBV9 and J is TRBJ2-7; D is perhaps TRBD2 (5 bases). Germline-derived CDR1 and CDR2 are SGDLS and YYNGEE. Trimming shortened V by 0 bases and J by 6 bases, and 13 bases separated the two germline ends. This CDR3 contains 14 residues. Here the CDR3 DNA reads TGTGCCAGCAGCGTAGGAGCGGCCACGGGCGAGCAGTACTTC. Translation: CASSVGAATGEQYF.

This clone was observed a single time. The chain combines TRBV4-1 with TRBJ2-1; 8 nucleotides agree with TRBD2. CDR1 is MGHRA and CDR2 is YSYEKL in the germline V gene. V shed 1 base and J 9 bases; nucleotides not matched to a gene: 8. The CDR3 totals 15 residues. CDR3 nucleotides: TGCGCCAGCAGCCAAGTCGTCGGGGGGGCAGCTGAGCAGTTCTTC. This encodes CASSQVVGGAAEQFF.

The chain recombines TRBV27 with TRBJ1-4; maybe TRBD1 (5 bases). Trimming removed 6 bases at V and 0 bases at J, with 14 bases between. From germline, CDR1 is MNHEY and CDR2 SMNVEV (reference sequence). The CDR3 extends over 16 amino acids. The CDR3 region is CASRHTKGPTNEKLFF. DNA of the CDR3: TGTGCCAGCAGACACACGAAGGGACCAACTAATGAAAAACTGTTTTTT.

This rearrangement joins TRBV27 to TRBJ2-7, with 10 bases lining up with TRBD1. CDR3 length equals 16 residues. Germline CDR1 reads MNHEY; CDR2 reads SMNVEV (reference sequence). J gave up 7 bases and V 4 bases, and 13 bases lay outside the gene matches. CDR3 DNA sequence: TGTGCCAGCAGTTACGTACTTGGGACAGGGGTGCTTGAGCAGTACTTC. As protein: CASSYVLGTGVLEQYF.

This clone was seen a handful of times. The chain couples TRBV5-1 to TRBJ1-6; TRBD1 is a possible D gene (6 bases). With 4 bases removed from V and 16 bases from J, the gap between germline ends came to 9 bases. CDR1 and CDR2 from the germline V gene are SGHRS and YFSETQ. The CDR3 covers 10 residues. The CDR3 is CASSRTGLHF. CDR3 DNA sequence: TGCGCCAGCAGCAGAACAGGGCTCCACTTT.

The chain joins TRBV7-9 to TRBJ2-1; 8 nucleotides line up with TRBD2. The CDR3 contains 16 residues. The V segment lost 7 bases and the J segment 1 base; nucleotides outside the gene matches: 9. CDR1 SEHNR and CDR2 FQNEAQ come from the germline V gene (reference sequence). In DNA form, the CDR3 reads TGTGCCAGCACCTGGGGTCGGGAGGGGTCCTACAATGAGCAGTTCTTC. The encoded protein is CASTWGREGSYNEQFF.

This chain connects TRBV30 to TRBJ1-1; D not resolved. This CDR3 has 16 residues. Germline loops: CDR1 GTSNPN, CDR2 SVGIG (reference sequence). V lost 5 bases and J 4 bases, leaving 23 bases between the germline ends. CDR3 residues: CAWYTKRAGISTEAFF. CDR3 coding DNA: TGTGCCTGGTACACAAAGCGGGCTGGAATAAGCACTGAAGCTTTCTTT. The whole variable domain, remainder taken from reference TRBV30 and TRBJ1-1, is SQTIHQWPATLVQPVGSPLSLECTVEGTSNPNLYWYRQAAGRGLQLLFYSVGIGQISSEVPQNLSASRPQDRQFILSSKKLLLSDSGFYLCAWYTKRAGISTEAFFGQGTRLTVV.

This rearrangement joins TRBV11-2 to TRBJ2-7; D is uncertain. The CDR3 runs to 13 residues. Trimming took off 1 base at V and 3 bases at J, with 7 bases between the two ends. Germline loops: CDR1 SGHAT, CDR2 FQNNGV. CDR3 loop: CASSLGHNYEQYF. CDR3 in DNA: TGTGCCAGCAGCTTAGGACATAACTACGAGCAGTACTTC.

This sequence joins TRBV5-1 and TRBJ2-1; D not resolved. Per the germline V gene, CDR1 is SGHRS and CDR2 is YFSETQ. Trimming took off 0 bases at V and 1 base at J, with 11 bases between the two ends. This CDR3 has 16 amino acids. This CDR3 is CASSLERPQSYNEQFF. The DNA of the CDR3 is TGCGCCAGCAGCTTGGAACGACCGCAATCCTACAATGAGCAGTTCTTC. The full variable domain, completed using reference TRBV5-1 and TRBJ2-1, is KAGVTQTPRYLIKTRGQQVTLSCSPISGHRSVSWYQQTPGQGLQFLFEYFSETQRNKGNFPGRFSGRQFSNSRSEMNVSTLELGDSALYLCASSLERPQSYNEQFFGPGTRLTVL.

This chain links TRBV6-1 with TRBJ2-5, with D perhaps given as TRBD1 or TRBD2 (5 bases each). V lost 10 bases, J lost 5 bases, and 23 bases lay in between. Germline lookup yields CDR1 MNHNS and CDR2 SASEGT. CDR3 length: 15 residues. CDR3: CATDAGTYYRETQYF. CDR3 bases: TGTGCCACCGACGCCGGGACCTATTATCGGGAGACCCAGTACTTC.

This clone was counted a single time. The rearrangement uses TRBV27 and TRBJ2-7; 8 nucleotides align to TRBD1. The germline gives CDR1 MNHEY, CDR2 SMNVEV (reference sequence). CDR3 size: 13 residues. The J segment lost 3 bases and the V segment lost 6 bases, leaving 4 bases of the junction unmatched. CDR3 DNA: TGTGCCAGCAGGACAGGGGTTAACTACGAGCAGTACTTC. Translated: CASRTGVNYEQYF.